The source of this TCR beta chain is a study of vaccination and CD4 T cells after COVID-19 (dated by TCRdb to the early 2020s). Broadly, across the study: Convalescent patients had a positive SARS-CoV-2 result on nasal swab PCR, and of these patients, nine had mild disease and one had severe disease. In around 9 COVID-19 convalescent patients and a handful of infection-naive healthy vaccine recipients, researchers compared the spike-specific CD4+ TCR repertoire from before mRNA vaccination with the repertoire from after. Control cultures used a CEFX viral epitope pool as positive control, an HIV-1 Nef peptide pool as negative control, or no peptide. Post-COVID blood samples were collected from convalescent patients a median of approximately 93 days after diagnosis, with a range of about 30 to 161 days. Each participant got two doses of either the Pfizer-BioNTech BNT162b2 vaccine (n=8) or the Moderna mRNA-1273 vaccine (n=2). In the convalescent cohort there were six males and four females, among whom were two Hispanic individuals, seven Caucasians, two Asians and one multiracial person. Post-vaccine blood samples were obtained a median of about 72 days after the second vaccine dose, with a range of about 13 to 241 days. For stimulating the cultures, overlapping spike peptide pools were used, derived from SARS-CoV-2 as well as from the common cold coronaviruses HCoV-NL63, HCoV-OC43 and HCoV-229E.

As for this clonotype: The antigen it binds to is not known. Base quality data are lacking; no much larger clone is found one base away.

Broad study findings and their caveats: Relatively few convalescent patients were included in the study, and early timepoints after natural infection were not analyzed. The median count of SARS-CoV-2-reactive clonotypes went up from 20 to 25 after infection to a few dozen after vaccination, although the change was not significant. In convalescent patients, a median around 90% of post-vaccine SARS-CoV-2-reactive clones were detected only after vaccination, suggesting vaccine-specific priming. Nearly all vaccine-specific clones in convalescent patients (304 of 307) were mono-reactive for SARS-CoV-2 spike rather than cross-reactive with common cold coronaviruses.

Including cysteine and phenylalanine, the CDR3 has 15 amino acids. The entry retains the CDR3 DNA only, 45 bases that are in frame from base 1. V lost 4 bases and J lost 2 bases, and the count of bases not matched to a germline gene is 5. Sequences SNHLY (CDR1) and FYNNEI (CDR2) are obtained from the germline V gene. This specimen's treatment or condition label, interpreted: roughly 10-day PBMC culture with coronavirus spike peptide pools or control peptides (ViraFEST assay). The ViraFEST assay, used in the study, expanded antigen-specific T cells with peptide pools and then identified the expanded clonotypes through TCR sequencing. The convalescent patients' positive SARS-CoV-2 PCR tests were from March to December 2020, which was before the Alpha, Beta and Delta variants emerged in the United States. PBMCs were cultured at roughly 2 million per well in IMDM supplemented with around 5.5% human AB serum and around 9.5 IU/ml IL-2, with approximately 10 ug/ml peptide pools added. Half of the culture medium was replaced with fresh IL-2-containing medium on days 3 and 7. After about nine days of culture, CD4+ T cells were isolated by negative selection with the EasySep CD4+ T cell isolation kit. Ficoll-Paque Plus gradient centrifugation was used to isolate PBMCs from whole blood, and the isolated PBMCs were then either used fresh or cryopreserved at -140C. In general, triplicate wells were set up for every culture condition.

Libraries came from PCR. DNA from cultured CD4+ T cells was subjected to TCR sequencing with the Oncomine TCR Beta short-read assay at the Johns Hopkins FTIC core. Genomic DNA was extracted from the cultured CD4+ T cells with the QIAamp micro DNA kit. The Oncomine TCR Beta libraries from cultured CD4+ T cells were pooled using unique dual indexes and then sequenced on an Illumina iSeq 100. In the source study's methods: Non-productive sequences were filtered out, and CDR3s that did not start with C, did not end with F or W, or were shorter than 7 amino acids were discarded. The MANAFEST web application was used to identify antigen-specific clonotypes by comparing peptide-stimulated wells against reference wells and other culture wells. To be called positive, a clone needed an FDR below 0.05, an odds ratio above 5, and a productive frequency above 0.1% in at least two of three replicate wells. A clonotype counted as cross-reactive if it showed significant expansion both in the SARS-CoV-2 spike wells and in at least one common cold coronavirus spike condition. CDR3 homology was assessed with Levenshtein distances (stringdist) and unrooted phylogenetic trees (ape) in R version 3.6.1. Using fastp trimming at Q25 and MiXCR clonotype assembly, TCRdb reanalyzed the public sequencing data and kept in-frame beta chains. A single entry per CDR3 protein holds the most common genes and DNA from its merged rows. The V and J calls and clone size are TCRdb's, not the authors'. Within this sample are approximately 12,000 distinct CDR3 sequences, with 45% to 50% of them counted one time only. The ten largest account for roughly 15% of the sample.

The origin of this receptor is a human donor who had recovered from COVID-19. Sequencing used CD4+ T cells from blood, cultured in vitro. Here the chain combines TRBV2 and TRBJ2-4; 7 central nucleotides agree with TRBD1. The CDR3 protein is CASSVTGDTKNIQYF. The DNA is as follows: TGTGCCAGCAGTGTTACAGGGGATACCAAAAACATTCAGTACTTC.